Listed here are 21 T cell receptor beta chains from one sample, sequenced in a study of T cell repertoires in cytomegalovirus infection. These TCRs are of unknown antigen specificity. Each CDR3 protein gets one entry after TCRdb re-called the reads with MiXCR. Among a few hundred thousand distinct CDR3 sequences listed, 35% to 50% were seen once. The sequencing here drew on cultured PBMCs, taken from culture after CMV antigen stimulation. The receptors originated from a human donor in good health (CMV status not recorded). Some clones in this sample may be carry-over from other donors' samples.

The genes are TRBV7-8 and TRBJ2-3; D not certain. CDR3 length: 15 residues. Looked up from germline, CDR1 is SGHVS and CDR2 is FQNEAQ. With 5 bases removed from V and 0 bases from J, the gap between germline ends came to 12 bases. The CDR3 nucleotides read TGTGCCAGCAGCATCCAGGACGTAAGCACAGATACGCAGTATTTT. It specifies CASSIQDVSTDTQYF.

This chain joins TRBV7-2 and TRBJ2-4, with TRBD2 as a possible D gene (6 bases). The CDR3 has 14 residues. The germline V gene has CDR1 SGHTA and CDR2 FQGNSA. V lost 3 bases and J 9 bases, leaving 15 bases between the germline ends. CDR3 sequence: CASSFRAVGSIQYF. CDR3 DNA sequence: TGTGCCAGCAGCTTCAGGGCAGTCGGGAGCATTCAGTACTTC.

This clonotype was seen repeatedly, ten times or more. The J gene is TRBJ2-2, the V gene TRBV7-2; 7 nucleotides line up with TRBD2. With 6 bases clipped from V and 6 bases from J, the junction kept 13 bases outside the gene matches. The CDR3 is made up of 16 amino acids. Germline V CDR1 and CDR2: SGHTA, FQGNSA. This CDR3 is CASRLRGGAIPGELFF. CDR3 in DNA: TGTGCCAGCAGACTACGGGGAGGGGCGATCCCCGGGGAGCTGTTTTTT.

A note on this clonotype: Germline is not matched at one junction end, which may reflect a read error. The chain couples TRBV7-6 to TRBJ2-1, with D possibly being TRBD1 (6 bases). This CDR3 is 13 amino acids long. Germline CDR1 reads SGHVS; CDR2 reads FNYEAQ. CDR3 loop: CASSPTGDKEQFF. DNA of the CDR3: TGTGCCAGCAGCCCAACCGGGGACAAGGAGCAGTTCTTC.

This clonotype was counted ten times or more. DNA for the CDR3: TGTGCCAGCTCGCCCCTCAATGAGCAGTTCTTC. This sequence encodes CASSPLNEQFF. V usage is TRBV18 and J usage is TRBJ2-1; D call uncertain. Germline-derived CDR1 and CDR2 are KGHSH and LQKENI. Trimming shortened V by 6 bases and J by 6 bases, and 6 bases separated the two germline ends. This CDR3 region has 11 residues.

The V call is TRBV7-6, the J call TRBJ2-5, with 10 bases lining up with TRBD2. The V gene's germline CDR1 is SGHVS and CDR2 FNYEAQ. The CDR3 covers 16 residues. With V trimmed by 4 bases and J by 4 bases, 9 bases remained unmatched. CDR3 residues: CASSSVAGGTRETQYF. The CDR3 DNA reads TGTGCCAGCAGCTCCGTAGCGGGAGGTACCCGAGAGACCCAGTACTTC.

This clonotype turned up a few times. V and J are TRBV7-2 and TRBJ2-3, with D tentatively TRBD1 (5 bases). This CDR3 is built from 16 residues. Germline V gene sequence: CDR1 SGHTA, CDR2 FQGNSA. Trimming pared 4 bases from V and 0 bases from J, leaving 14 bases between. This CDR3 is CASSYDSSSSTDTQYF. In DNA form, the CDR3 reads TGTGCCAGCAGCTACGACAGCAGCTCTAGCACAGATACGCAGTATTTT.

The rearrangement uses TRBV7-2 and TRBJ2-2; D gene unclear. Between the trimmed V and J ends, which lost 6 bases and 0 bases, there was a span of 5 bases. CDR3 length: 13 residues. Germline assignment: CDR1 SGHTA and CDR2 FQGNSA. CDR3 in DNA: TGTGCCAGCAGACCCGCGAACACCGGGGAGCTGTTTTTT. Its protein is CASRPANTGELFF.

Here the CDR3 reads CASRLPENSYNEQFF. CDR3 nucleotides: TGTGCCAGCAGACTCCCCGAAAACTCCTACAATGAGCAGTTCTTC. The rearrangement links TRBV28 to TRBJ2-1, with D unresolved. Trimming shortened V by 6 bases and J by 0 bases, and 12 bases separated the two germline ends. The germline V gene encodes CDR1 MDHEN and CDR2 SYDVKM. The CDR3 has 15 amino acids.

The genes are TRBV4-1 and TRBJ1-2; D gene unclear. V was shortened by 2 bases and J by 8 bases, with 15 bases between the two germline ends. Germline V CDR1 and CDR2: MGHRA, YSYEKL. The CDR3 is 14 amino acids. CDR3 bases: TGCGCCAGCAGCCAAACCGGACTCCTTGAAGGCTACACCTTC. Translated: CASSQTGLLEGYTF.

The CDR3 loop reads CSARDRAGGHEQYF. CDR3 DNA sequence: TGCAGTGCTAGAGATCGGGCGGGGGGCCACGAGCAGTACTTC. The chain employs TRBV20-1 and TRBJ2-7; 8 nucleotides agree with TRBD2. Germline lookup yields CDR1 DFQATT and CDR2 SNEGSKA (reference sequence). CDR3 length: 14 amino acids. Germline trimming cut 0 bases from V and 5 bases from J; bases unmatched to any gene: 6.

This clonotype was observed a handful of times. V and J are TRBV2 and TRBJ2-3; D unresolved. V dropped 7 bases and J dropped 6 bases, with 5 bases sitting between them. CDR3 size: 10 residues. The germline gives CDR1 SNHLY, CDR2 FYNNEI. CDR3 in DNA: TGTGCCAGCATGCAGGATACGCAGTATTTT. The encoded protein is CASMQDTQYF.

This clonotype has a count of ten or more. The chain recombines TRBV7-2 with TRBJ2-3; D is unclear. The CDR3 totals 11 residues. The V end lost 2 bases, the J end lost 5 bases, and 2 bases lay between the germline ends. The germline V gene encodes CDR1 SGHTA and CDR2 FQGNSA. CDR3 coding DNA: TGTGCCAGCAGCTTAAAAGATACGCAGTATTTT. It specifies CASSLKDTQYF.

The rearrangement uses TRBV12-3 or TRBV12-4 and TRBJ2-2, with D unresolved. This CDR3 is built from 13 residues. Trimming cost V 6 bases and J 6 bases, with 11 bases left between them. CDR3 coding DNA: TGTGCCAGCAGCCCCTCCTCGGCCGGGGAGCTGTTTTTT. Translated, it gives CASSPSSAGELFF.

V usage is TRBV12-3 or TRBV12-4 and J usage is TRBJ2-1, with D maybe TRBD2 (7 bases). The CDR3 loop spans 19 amino acids. Between the trimmed V and J ends, which lost 5 bases and 0 bases, there was a span of 23 bases. CDR3 bases: TGTGCCAGCAGTCCTTGGGGGCTAGCGGCGCAGAGCTCCTACAATGAGCAGTTCTTC. Protein: CASSPWGLAAQSSYNEQFF.

This clonotype turned up a few times. The CDR3, as DNA: TGTGCCAGCAGCTTAGGGGCACCCTCTGGAAACACCATATATTTT. It specifies CASSLGAPSGNTIYF. The gene calls are TRBV7-9 and TRBJ1-3; D is unresolved. The CDR3 has 15 amino acids. With 1 base removed from V and 0 bases from J, the gap between germline ends came to 7 bases. CDR1 and CDR2 (germline): SEHNR, FQNEAQ (reference sequence). The whole variable domain, remainder taken from reference TRBV7-9 and TRBJ1-3, is DTGVSQNPRHKITKRGQNVTFRCDPISEHNRLYWYRQTLGQGPEFLTYFQNEAQLEKSRLLSDRFSAERPKGSFSTLEIQRTEQGDSAMYLCASSLGAPSGNTIYFGEGSWLTVV.

This clonotype appeared many times. The rearrangement uses TRBV7-2 and TRBJ1-5; D remains ambiguous. The CDR3 has 15 residues. Trimming stripped 2 bases from V and 6 bases from J, with 14 bases between. Germline CDR1 and CDR2: SGHTA and FQGNSA. CDR3 coding DNA: TGTGCCAGCAGCTTATTCTCGGGGAACGGTCAGCCCCAGCATTTT. It yields the protein CASSLFSGNGQPQHF.

With respect to this clonotype: One end of the junction is discordant with germline, which a read error may explain. The rearrangement links TRBV11-2 to TRBJ2-1; the match to TRBD2 covers 8 bases. CDR3 size: 17 residues. CDR1 and CDR2 from the germline V gene are SGHAT and FQNNGV. CDR3 DNA: TGTGCCAGCAGCTTAGCCGTGGGGACGGTGACTAGCGATGAGGAGTTCTTC. It specifies CASSLAVGTVTSDEEFF. The variable domain in full, completed from reference TRBV11-2 and TRBJ2-1, reads EAGVAQSPRYKIIEKRQSVAFWCNPISGHATLYWYQQILGQGPKLLIQFQNNGVVDDSQLPKDRFSAERLKGVDSTLKIQPAKLEDSAVYLCASSLAVGTVTSDEEFFGPGTRLTVL.

This clonotype was detected a few times. The chain uses TRBV11-3 and TRBJ1-1; TRBD1 is a possible D gene (5 bases). Looked up from germline, CDR1 is SGHNT and CDR2 is YENEEA. The CDR3 totals 12 residues. V lost 5 bases to trimming and J lost 4 bases, with 8 bases between them. The CDR3 nucleotides read TGTGCCAGCAGCATGGGGACCACTGAAGCTTTCTTT. Amino acid sequence: CASSMGTTEAFF.

CDR3 DNA sequence: TGTGCCAGCAGTGCCCGGGAGGGGGCGGGTGGCTACACCTTC. Its protein is CASSAREGAGGYTF. This sequence joins TRBV25-1 and TRBJ1-2, with 7 bases matching TRBD1. The CDR3 loop spans 14 amino acids. The trim removed 4 bases at V and 7 bases at J, leaving 9 bases unmatched. CDR1 and CDR2 from the germline V gene are MGHDK and SYGVNS.

This clonotype was seen only a few times. The rearrangement links TRBV7-8 to TRBJ1-4, with D hard to call. This CDR3 is built from 13 residues. In germline, CDR1 is SGHVS, CDR2 FQNEAQ. The V and J ends lost 6 bases and 4 bases respectively, with 9 bases between them. CDR3 sequence reads: CASSPRFNEKLFF. The CDR3 nucleotides are TGTGCCAGCAGTCCGAGGTTTAATGAAAAACTGTTTTTT.